This T cell receptor beta chain was recovered during a study of cytotoxic CD8 clonotypes in ibrutinib-treated CLL. On the study more broadly: Once patients had received a median roughly 11 months of treatment, range 6 to 36, response samples were obtained.

The data were produced by immunoSEQ multiplex PCR, yet TCRdb's version contains in-frame clones alone and is incomplete. The sample holds approximately 300,000 clones, around four fifths seen once. Only a few counts were recorded for this clone. Antigen: not known. V lost 1 base to trimming and J lost 3 bases, with 15 bases between them. The CDR3 runs to 16 residues. From germline, CDR1 is LNHDA and CDR2 SQIVND (reference sequence). General observations from the study: Sustained-remission and progressing patients were not sampled at matched times. Clonality at baseline surpassed age-matched healthy donors and tracked circulating CD8+ T-cell counts.

The sequencing used PBMCs, collected before ibrutinib treatment. The receptor's source is a human donor with chronic lymphocytic leukemia. The J gene is TRBJ2-5, the V gene TRBV19; D is ambiguous. Written as DNA, the CDR3 is TGTGCCAGTAGTATAGCGTCGTCTAGATTAAAAGAGACCCAGTACTTC. Protein product: CASSIASSRLKETQYF.